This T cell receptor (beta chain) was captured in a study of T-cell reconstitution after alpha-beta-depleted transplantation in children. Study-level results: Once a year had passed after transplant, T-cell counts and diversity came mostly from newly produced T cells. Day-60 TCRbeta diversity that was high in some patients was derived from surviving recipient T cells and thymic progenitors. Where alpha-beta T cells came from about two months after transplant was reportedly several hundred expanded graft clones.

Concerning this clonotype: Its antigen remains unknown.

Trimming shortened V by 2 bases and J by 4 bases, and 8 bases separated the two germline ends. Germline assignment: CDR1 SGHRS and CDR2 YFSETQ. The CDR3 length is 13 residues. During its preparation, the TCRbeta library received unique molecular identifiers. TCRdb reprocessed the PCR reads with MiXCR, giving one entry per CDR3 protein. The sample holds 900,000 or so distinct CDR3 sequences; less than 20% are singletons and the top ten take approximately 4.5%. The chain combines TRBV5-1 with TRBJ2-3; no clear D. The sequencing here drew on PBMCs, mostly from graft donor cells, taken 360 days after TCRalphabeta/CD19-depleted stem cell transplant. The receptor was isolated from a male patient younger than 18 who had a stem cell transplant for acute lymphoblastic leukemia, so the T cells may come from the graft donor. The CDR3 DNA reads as TGCGCCAGCAGCTTAGTTATGGCAGATACGCAGTATTTT. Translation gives CASSLVMADTQYF. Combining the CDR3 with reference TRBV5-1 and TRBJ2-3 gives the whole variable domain KAGVTQTPRYLIKTRGQQVTLSCSPISGHRSVSWYQQTPGQGLQFLFEYFSETQRNKGNFPGRFSGRQFSNSRSEMNVSTLELGDSALYLCASSLVMADTQYFGPGTRLTVL.